Detailed here is one TCR beta chain. Antigen: not known. One junction end does not reproduce the germline sequence, and a read error may be involved. This specimen comes from a study of tumor-infiltrating lymphocytes in glioblastoma multiforme. Regarding the study as a whole: Only one glioblastoma patient had TCR and mutation analysis.

The CDR3 loop spans 15 amino acids. Germline CDR1 reads DFQATT; CDR2 reads SNEGSKA (reference sequence). TCRB libraries came from RNA via three nested multiplex PCR rounds. These TCRB libraries lack any described unique molecular identifiers. In TCRdb, the multiplex PCR reads were re-called with MiXCR into one record per CDR3 protein. The data contain some 15,000 distinct CDR3 sequences, 65% to 75% of them singletons. Sequenced: brain tumor tissue. The receptor was derived from a male donor with glioblastoma. The V and J genes are TRBV20-1 and TRBJ2-3, with 8 bases lining up with TRBD1. CDR3 loop: CSTLWTGTTLNTQCF. The CDR3 DNA reads as TGCAGTACCCTATGGACAGGGACGACCCTTAATACGCAGTGTTTT.